These 30 T cell receptor beta chains were sequenced from one sample in a study of OX40 agonist ivuxolimab in advanced cancers. Sequencing used immunoSEQ multiplex PCR; TCRdb keeps in-frame clones, though not all of them. The data show roughly 58,000 clones, about 83% seen once. This material consisted of CD4+ or CD8+ T cells sorted from blood, taken in a trial of the OX40 agonist ivuxolimab. The receptors stem from an adult with an advanced solid tumor such as melanoma, head and neck, liver or kidney cancer.

The V gene is TRBV10-3, the J gene TRBJ2-7, with D perhaps TRBD2 (6 bases). Germline V gene data show CDR1 as ENHRY and CDR2 as SYGVKD. Trimming left V 2 bases short and J 6 bases short, with 14 bases between. The CDR3 contains 14 residues. DNA for the CDR3: TGTGCCATCAGTGAGAGCGGCGGGGTAAGCGAGCAGTACTTC. Amino acid sequence: CAISESGGVSEQYF.

The J gene is TRBJ1-3, the V gene TRBV5-1; no definite D call. Germline-derived CDR1 and CDR2 are SGHRS and YFSETQ. V was trimmed by 4 bases and J by 2 bases, leaving 10 bases between them. The CDR3 covers 14 residues. As DNA, the CDR3 is TGCGCCAGCAGCCCGGGATCGCCTGGAAACACCATATATTTT. Residues: CASSPGSPGNTIYF.

The chain recombines TRBV5-1 with TRBJ2-7; D may be TRBD1 (6 bases). Per the germline V gene, CDR1 is SGHRS and CDR2 is YFSETQ. Between the trimmed V and J ends, which lost 4 bases and 7 bases, there was a span of 24 bases. CDR3 length: 16 amino acids. The CDR3 region is CASSQPPTGPAKEQYF. The CDR3, as DNA: TGCGCCAGCAGCCAACCCCCGACAGGCCCCGCCAAAGAGCAGTACTTC.

In its sample, this clone was seen a few times. The genes are TRBV15 and TRBJ1-3; tentative D call: TRBD1 (5 bases). The V gene lost 3 bases and the J gene lost 4 bases, with 16 bases spanning the gap. This CDR3 comprises 16 residues. Germline V gene lookup returns CDR1 LNHNV and CDR2 YYDKDF (reference sequence). The CDR3 sequence is CATSSPQQGIGNTIYF. For the CDR3, the DNA is TGTGCCACCAGCAGCCCCCAGCAGGGAATAGGAAACACCATATATTTT. Full variable domain (outside the CDR3, taken from reference TRBV15 and TRBJ1-3): DAMVIQNPRYQVTQFGKPVTLSCSQTLNHNVMYWYQQKSSQAPKLLFHYYDKDFNNEADTPDNFQSRRPNTSFCFLDIRSPGLGDTAMYLCATSSPQQGIGNTIYFGEGSWLTVV.

The chain carries TRBV19 and TRBJ2-2, with a weak D call TRBD2 (6 bases). V was shortened by 3 bases and J by 7 bases, with 15 bases between the two germline ends. The CDR3 covers 15 residues. The germline CDR1 and CDR2 sequences are LNHDA and SQIVND (reference sequence). CDR3: CASSMWEAVNGELFF. CDR3 coding DNA: TGTGCCAGTAGTATGTGGGAGGCAGTTAACGGGGAGCTGTTTTTT.

There are a few counts of this clone. The chain couples TRBV21-1 to TRBJ2-1; the table gives TRBD2 as D, unverified against the DNA. TRBV21-1 is a documented pseudogene. The CDR3 sequence is 13 residues long. CDR3 sequence (DNA): TGTGCCTTAAGGGGACTCGGGGTAAATGAGCAGTTCTTC. Amino acids: CALRGLGVNEQFF.

CDR3 nucleotides: TGTGCCAGCAGTTGGAGCCCGGGACAGGGGGCGACTGAAGCTTTCTTT. The encoded protein is CASSWSPGQGATEAFF. The chain carries TRBV6-5 and TRBJ1-1, with TRBD1 matching 12 bases. With 4 bases clipped from V and 5 bases from J, the junction kept 8 bases outside the gene matches. The CDR3 has 16 amino acids. Germline assignment: CDR1 MNHEY and CDR2 SVGAGI.

The V gene is TRBV19, the J gene TRBJ2-5, with 7 bases matching TRBD2. V shed 3 bases and J 7 bases; nucleotides not matched to a gene: 5. The germline gives CDR1 LNHDA, CDR2 SQIVND (reference sequence). The CDR3 totals 13 residues. CDR3 region: CASSMSGIGTQYF. CDR3 in DNA: TGTGCCAGTAGTATGAGCGGGATAGGGACCCAGTACTTC.

This clone was picked up one time. The rearrangement links TRBV7-9 to TRBJ2-7, with 8 bases that match TRBD2. This CDR3 has 18 residues. Trimming took 5 bases from V and 4 from J; bases not matched to a gene: 19. The germline CDR1 and CDR2 sequences are SEHNR and FQNEAQ (reference sequence). CDR3 in DNA: TGTGCCAGCAGCAAAGGATTAGCGGGAAAGGCTACTGGATACGAGCAGTACTTC. Amino acids: CASSKGLAGKATGYEQYF.

Only one count was recorded for this clone. This chain connects TRBV5-1 to TRBJ2-6; D is unclear. CDR3 length: 16 residues. The germline V gene has CDR1 SGHRS and CDR2 YFSETQ. V was clipped by 2 bases and J by 0 bases, with 9 bases between them. The CDR3 DNA reads as TGCGCCAGCAGCTTCCGGACGGGCTCTGGGGCCAACGTCCTGACTTTC. Protein product: CASSFRTGSGANVLTF.

The chain employs TRBV6-5 and TRBJ2-1; 10 bases agree with TRBD1. Germline V gene data show CDR1 as MNHEY and CDR2 as SVGAGI. Losses at the gene ends were 4 bases for V and 6 bases for J; bases not matched to a gene: 6. CDR3 length: 15 residues. CDR3: CASSSTGGLTNEQFF. The CDR3 region has the DNA TGTGCCAGCAGTTCGACAGGGGGCCTGACCAATGAGCAGTTCTTC.

The rearrangement links TRBV11-3 to TRBJ2-1; 10 nucleotides match TRBD2. Germline CDR1 is SGHNT and CDR2 is YENEEA. The CDR3 is 15 residues long. V trimming: 5 bases; J trimming: 0 bases; junction bases outside the gene matches: 1. The CDR3, as DNA: TGTGCCAGCAGCCGGACTAGCGGCTCCTACAATGAGCAGTTCTTC. This translates into CASSRTSGSYNEQFF. Full variable domain (rest looked up from reference TRBV11-3 and TRBJ2-1): EAGVVQSPRYKIIEKKQPVAFWCNPISGHNTLYWYLQNLGQGPELLIRYENEEAVDDSQLPKDRFSAERLKGVDSTLKIQPAELGDSAVYLCASSRTSGSYNEQFFGPGTRLTVL.

CDR3 in DNA: TGCGCCAGCAGGGCCGGGACTAGCGGGAGCACAGATACGCAGTATTTT. It encodes CASRAGTSGSTDTQYF. The chain links TRBV5-1 to TRBJ2-3; 12 bases map to TRBD2. V was clipped by 5 bases and J by 0 bases; unmatched bases: 4. This CDR3 has 16 amino acids. Germline V gene sequence: CDR1 SGHRS, CDR2 YFSETQ.

The chain is built from TRBV7-3 and TRBJ2-2; 7 bases map to TRBD1. With 4 bases clipped from V and 6 bases from J, the junction kept 11 bases outside the gene matches. The CDR3 runs to 16 residues. From germline, CDR1 is SGHTA and CDR2 FQGTGA. This chain's CDR3 is CASSSNRDSGAGELFF. Written as DNA, the CDR3 is TGTGCCAGCAGCTCCAACCGGGACAGTGGCGCCGGGGAGCTGTTTTTT.

The rearrangement links TRBV28 to TRBJ2-5; perhaps D is TRBD1 or TRBD2 (6 bases each). The germline V and J ends were trimmed by 1 base and 2 bases, with 14 bases remaining between them. The CDR3 totals 16 residues. The germline V gene encodes CDR1 MDHEN and CDR2 SYDVKM. The DNA for the CDR3 is TGTGCCAGCAGTTTATATGCGGGACAACCGCAAGAGACCCAGTACTTC. Its protein is CASSLYAGQPQETQYF.

The gene calls are TRBV30 and TRBJ2-7, with 9 bases lining up with TRBD2. Per germline, CDR1 GTSNPN and CDR2 SVGIG (reference sequence). The V gene end was trimmed by 6 bases and the J gene end by 2 bases; junction bases not matched to a gene: 5. The CDR3 has 13 residues. CDR3 loop: CACRSGSPYEQYF. CDR3 coding DNA: TGTGCCTGTCGTAGCGGGAGTCCCTACGAGCAGTACTTC.

This clone occurred once. The chain carries TRBV5-6 and TRBJ2-7; 13 bases match TRBD2. This CDR3 spans 17 amino acids. The trim removed 4 bases at V and 3 bases at J, leaving 10 bases unmatched. Germline loops: CDR1 SGHDT, CDR2 YYEEEE. CDR3 bases: TGTGCCAGCAGCGTCGCCGAGGGACTAGCGGGGAGCTACGAGCAGTACTTC. Amino acid sequence: CASSVAEGLAGSYEQYF.

As DNA, the CDR3 is TGTGCCAGCAGCCAAGGGGAGGGGAAGAGCTCCTACAATGAGCAGTTCTTC. It translates to CASSQGEGKSSYNEQFF. The genes are TRBV14 and TRBJ2-1, with 7 positions matching TRBD2. V trimming: 1 base; J trimming: 0 bases; junction bases outside the gene matches: 6. The CDR3 is 17 residues long. Germline V lookup: CDR1 SGHDN, CDR2 FVKESK.

This clone was observed a single time. The chain is built from TRBV5-5 and TRBJ2-5, with a weak D call TRBD1 (6 bases). V was shortened by 1 base and J by 4 bases, with 11 bases between the two germline ends. This CDR3 has 14 residues. Germline lookup yields CDR1 SGHKS and CDR2 YYEKEE (reference sequence). This CDR3 reads CASSLQGLVETQYF. The CDR3 region has the DNA TGTGCCAGCAGCTTGCAGGGGTTAGTAGAGACCCAGTACTTC.

This clone has a handful of counts. The chain couples TRBV11-3 to TRBJ2-1, with D perhaps TRBD1 (6 bases). The V end was cut by 1 base, the J end by 8 bases, with 9 bases between. Germline V gives CDR1 SGHNT, CDR2 YENEEA. This CDR3 spans 13 amino acids. CDR3 sequence: CASSLGTVHEQFF. The CDR3 DNA follows: TGTGCCAGCAGCTTAGGGACAGTTCATGAGCAGTTCTTC.

The chain couples TRBV6-1 to TRBJ2-3; 8 positions agree with TRBD2. The CDR3 spans 14 residues. After removal of 7 bases from V and 3 bases from J, the junction contained 6 bases not matched to a gene. Germline lookup yields CDR1 MNHNS and CDR2 SASEGT. CDR3 in DNA: TGTGCCAGCACCCTAGCGGGTATGACAGATACGCAGTATTTT. It translates to CASTLAGMTDTQYF.

This clone is a singleton in its sample. This specimen includes other DNA sequences encoding the same CDR3. The gene calls are TRBV11-2 and TRBJ1-5, with 8 bases aligning to TRBD1. The CDR3 extends over 13 amino acids. CDR1 is SGHAT and CDR2 is FQNNGV in the germline V gene. Trimming removed 5 bases from V and 8 bases from J; junction bases left unmatched: 5. This CDR3 reads CASSRDRGEPQHF. The CDR3 nucleotides read TGTGCCAGCAGCAGAGACAGGGGAGAGCCCCAGCATTTT. The full variable domain, rest sourced from reference TRBV11-2 and TRBJ1-5, is EAGVAQSPRYKIIEKRQSVAFWCNPISGHATLYWYQQILGQGPKLLIQFQNNGVVDDSQLPKDRFSAERLKGVDSTLKIQPAKLEDSAVYLCASSRDRGEPQHFGDGTRLSIL.

For the CDR3, the DNA is TGTGCCAGCAGTTGGAGCGGGGGTGAGCAGTTCTTC. Its protein is CASSWSGGEQFF. The rearrangement joins TRBV27 to TRBJ2-1, with 8 positions matching TRBD2. The trim removed 4 bases at V and 9 bases at J, leaving 2 bases unmatched. CDR1 and CDR2 from the germline V gene are MNHEY and SMNVEV (reference sequence). This CDR3 has 12 amino acids.

This clone ranks as medium-sized. This rearrangement joins TRBV5-6 to TRBJ2-7, with 10 bases fitting TRBD2. The CDR3 has 19 residues. In germline, CDR1 is SGHDT, CDR2 YYEEEE. The V segment lost 4 bases and the J segment 0 bases; nucleotides outside the gene matches: 16. The DNA for the CDR3 is TGTGCCAGCAGCAACCCCGGGACTAGCGTAACCCGCGGCTCCTACGAGCAGTACTTC. Protein product: CASSNPGTSVTRGSYEQYF.

The V call is TRBV6-5, the J call TRBJ2-7; TRBD1 aligns across 8 bases. Trimming removed 7 bases from V and 1 base from J; junction bases left unmatched: 9. This CDR3 region has 15 residues. CDR1 MNHEY and CDR2 SVGAGI come from the germline V gene. The CDR3, as DNA: TGTGCCAGCACCCGGGGACAGGATGGTTCCTACGAGCAGTACTTC. It codes for CASTRGQDGSYEQYF.

The chain combines TRBV27 with TRBJ2-2; 11 nucleotides agree with TRBD2. The CDR3 loop spans 16 amino acids. Germline CDR1 reads MNHEY; CDR2 reads SMNVEV (reference sequence). Trimming removed 8 bases from V and 5 bases from J; junction bases left unmatched: 10. The CDR3 coding sequence is TGTGCCAGCGGCCGTGGAGGGACTAGCGGTACCGGGGAGCTGTTTTTT. As protein: CASGRGGTSGTGELFF.

This clone was detected only a few times. V and J are TRBV5-8 and TRBJ1-5, with D perhaps matching TRBD1 (5 bases). The CDR3 runs to 15 residues. V lost 1 base, J lost 2 bases, and 10 bases lay in between. Per the germline V gene, CDR1 is SGHTS and CDR2 is YDEGEE. The CDR3 DNA sequence: TGTGCCAGCAGCTTGCGGGGCGCCGGCAATCAGCCCCAGCATTTT. This codes for CASSLRGAGNQPQHF. Supplemented by reference TRBV5-8 and TRBJ1-5, the full variable domain reads EAGVTQSPTHLIKTRGQQATLRCSPISGHTSVYWYQQALGLGLQFLLWYDEGEERNRGNFPPRFSGRQFPNYSSELNVNALELEDSALYLCASSLRGAGNQPQHFGDGTRLSIL.

The rearrangement links TRBV7-9 to TRBJ1-2; D is unclear. The germline V and J ends were trimmed by 3 bases and 6 bases, with 11 bases remaining between them. This CDR3 spans 13 amino acids. CDR1 and CDR2 from the germline V gene are SEHNR and FQNEAQ (reference sequence). CDR3 DNA: TGTGCCAGCAGCTTGCCACGTGGGGATGGCTACACCTTC. Translating it yields CASSLPRGDGYTF.

The chain uses TRBV6-5 and TRBJ1-5; no reliable D call. The CDR3 is 16 amino acids. V lost 2 bases to trimming and J lost 0 bases, with 11 bases between them. From germline, CDR1 is MNHEY and CDR2 SVGAGI. CDR3 sequence (DNA): TGTGCCAGCAGTTACAGCGGACCTCCTAGCAATCAGCCCCAGCATTTT. Translated: CASSYSGPPSNQPQHF.

The chain combines TRBV7-2 with TRBJ2-2; D tentatively reads TRBD1 or TRBD2 (5 bases each). The germline CDR1 and CDR2 sequences are SGHTA and FQGNSA. The CDR3 sequence is 14 residues long. V lost 7 bases, J lost 4 bases, and 13 bases lay in between. The CDR3 bases are TGTGCCAGCAACGACGGGACCCGCACCGGGGAGCTGTTTTTT. It translates to CASNDGTRTGELFF.